This T cell receptor beta chain was identified during a study of blood T cell repertoires in COVID-19. TCRdb keeps only in-frame clones here, not all; method: immunoSEQ multiplex PCR. The sample has 45,000 to 70,000 clones; over 75% are singletons. The CDR3 extends over 19 amino acids. CDR1 SGHNT and CDR2 YENEEA come from the germline V gene. V was pared by 4 bases and J by 3 bases, with 24 bases between. The chain joins TRBV11-3 to TRBJ2-2; possibly TRBD1 for D (8 bases). The sample taken for sequencing was peripheral blood. The TCR comes from a woman aged 55-75 years with active COVID-19. The CDR3 coding sequence is TGTGCCAGCAGCTCTTTCGGGGGGAGACAGGGGAGATACACCGGGGAGCTGTTTTTT. Amino acid sequence: CASSSFGGRQGRYTGELFF.